Given below is one TCR beta chain in context. Its cognate antigen has yet to be identified. No much larger clone is present one base from it, and per-base qualities are unavailable. TCR beta libraries were generated from genomic DNA with the immunoSEQ kit, following the manufacturer's recommendations. To prepare the libraries, a first multiplex PCR with proprietary primers was run, followed by a second PCR that added unique barcodes, and a bead cleanup was done after each round. Each sample batch included a kit-provided positive control reaction and a negative control reaction. The final libraries were assessed on an Agilent 4200 TapeStation D1000 ScreenTape, pooled by volume, and quantified by qPCR. Sequencing was performed on an Illumina NextSeq500 with a MidOutput 150-cycle cartridge, and 156 Read1 and 15 Index1 cycles were run with kit custom primers. The pooled library was loaded at approximately 0.97 pM with around 20% PhiX control spiked in. In the paper's pipeline: Vendor-processed data were analyzed in R, and a clonotype was defined as all T cells sharing the same CDR3 nucleotide sequence. For clone abundance analyses, frequencies were normalized to the 10,000 most abundant clones per sample. Public T cell clones, which averaged fewer than five per sample, were removed prior to analysis. A difference in abundance of at least 32-fold between compartments was used to define tumor-enriched and baseline blood-enriched clonotypes. A beta-binomial differential abundance model was used to identify clonotypes that expanded or contracted between blood time points. Tumor-blood repertoire similarity was measured with the Baroni-Urbani and Buser coefficient, and groups were compared using two-tailed Wilcoxon tests in R. The table was pulled from immuneACCESS by TCRdb, which kept in-frame rearrangements only. Such tables lose some clones; where checked, under half of the loss comes from unresolved V genes, and the rest has no known cause. V and J calls and clone size come straight from that table; D and trimming were deduced from the DNA. The sample yields 160,000 or so clones; approximately 88% were counted once. The leading ten clones occupy over 10% of the sample.

This sample was included in a study of radiation and T cells in renal cell carcinoma (dated by TCRdb to the early 2020s). Context from the whole study: Samples were obtained from a clinical trial, in which 15 Gy stereotactic body radiation therapy was delivered to primary renal cell carcinomas and nephrectomy was performed 4 weeks later. In total, approximately 53 samples underwent TCR beta sequencing: approximately 26 tumors plus 27 peripheral blood samples. A total of 4,016,671 unique CDR3 nucleotide sequences, encoding 2.5 million to 3 million unique CDR3 amino acid sequences, were found across all 55 or so samples. What the research found in general, with its limitations: Top tumor clonotypes rose in blood from baseline to 2 weeks post-radiation, then contracted by 4 weeks, suggesting transient expansion of tumor-resident clones. No pretreatment tumor biopsies were available, so the baseline intratumoral presence of clonotypes could not be determined. Effects of radiation dose or scheduling on the TCR repertoire could not be addressed with the single-armed trial design. Blood repertoire dynamics were not followed beyond 4 weeks after treatment.

The meaning of the sample's time point label: blood 2 weeks post-SBRT. Explained via the paper, the treatment or condition label denotes: 15 Gy SBRT to primary tumor, nephrectomy 4 weeks later. Serial peripheral blood from radiation-treated patients was sampled at baseline, 2 weeks and 4 weeks after SBRT to track tumor-enriched clonotypes. Renal cell carcinoma with clear cell pathology was present in all patients. Genomic DNA for TCR sequencing was prepared using the QIAamp DNA Blood Mini Kit (Qiagen). Only samples passing all quality control checks were included in the analyses. Including cysteine and phenylalanine, the CDR3 has 13 amino acids. Solely the CDR3 DNA is kept, with 39 bases framed from the first base. The germline V gene supplies CDR1 SGHDT and CDR2 YYEEEE. A distance of 8 bases separates the germline ends of V and J, which lose 3 bases and 1 base respectively.

The sequence is built from TRBV5-6 and TRBJ2-7, with TRBD1 as a weak D call on 6 bases. Sequenced material: blood, taken from a patient whose treatment included radiotherapy and nephrectomy. The receptor's source is a woman aged 45-65 years with renal cell carcinoma. The nucleotide sequence is given as TGTGCCAGCAGCTGGGACACGTCCTACGAGCAGTACTTC. Protein translation: CASSWDTSYEQYF.